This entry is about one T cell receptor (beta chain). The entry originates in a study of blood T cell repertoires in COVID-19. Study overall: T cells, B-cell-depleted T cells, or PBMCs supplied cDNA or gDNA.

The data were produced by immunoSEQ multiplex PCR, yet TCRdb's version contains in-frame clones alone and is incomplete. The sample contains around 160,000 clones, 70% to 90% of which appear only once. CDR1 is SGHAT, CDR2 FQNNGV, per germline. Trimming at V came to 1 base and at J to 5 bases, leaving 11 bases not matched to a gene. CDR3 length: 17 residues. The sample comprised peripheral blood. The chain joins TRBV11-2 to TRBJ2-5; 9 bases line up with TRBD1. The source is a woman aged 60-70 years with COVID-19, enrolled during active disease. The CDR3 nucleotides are TGTGCCAGCAGCTTAGGGCCGGGACAGGGTGCTGGGGAGACCCAGTACTTC. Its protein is CASSLGPGQGAGETQYF. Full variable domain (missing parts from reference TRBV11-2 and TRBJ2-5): EAGVAQSPRYKIIEKRQSVAFWCNPISGHATLYWYQQILGQGPKLLIQFQNNGVVDDSQLPKDRFSAERLKGVDSTLKIQPAKLEDSAVYLCASSLGPGQGAGETQYFGPGTRLLVL.